The sequence of this TCR beta chain was determined in a study of T-cell memory formation after mild COVID-19. The CDR3 totals 16 residues. V was clipped by 6 bases and J by 4 bases; unmatched bases: 12. CDR1 is DFQATT and CDR2 is SNEGSKA in the germline V gene (reference sequence). Each CDR3 protein is one row after TCRdb ran MiXCR on the 5' RACE reads. The sample shows 290,000 or so distinct CDR3 sequences, around 19% of them seen only once. In this sample, this clonotype turned up a few times. The V call is TRBV20-1, the J call TRBJ1-2; 12 bases are shared with TRBD1. The receptor was isolated from a man between 18 and 35 years old who had mild COVID-19 (a few samples of this study predate the infection). Cell type and time point are not known. The sequenced material came from PBMCs or a T cell subset sorted from them (not recorded which). The CDR3 DNA follows: TGCAGTGCCATTAAGGGACAGGGGGCCGGCGGCTATGGCTACACCTTC. Translated, it gives CSAIKGQGAGGYGYTF.